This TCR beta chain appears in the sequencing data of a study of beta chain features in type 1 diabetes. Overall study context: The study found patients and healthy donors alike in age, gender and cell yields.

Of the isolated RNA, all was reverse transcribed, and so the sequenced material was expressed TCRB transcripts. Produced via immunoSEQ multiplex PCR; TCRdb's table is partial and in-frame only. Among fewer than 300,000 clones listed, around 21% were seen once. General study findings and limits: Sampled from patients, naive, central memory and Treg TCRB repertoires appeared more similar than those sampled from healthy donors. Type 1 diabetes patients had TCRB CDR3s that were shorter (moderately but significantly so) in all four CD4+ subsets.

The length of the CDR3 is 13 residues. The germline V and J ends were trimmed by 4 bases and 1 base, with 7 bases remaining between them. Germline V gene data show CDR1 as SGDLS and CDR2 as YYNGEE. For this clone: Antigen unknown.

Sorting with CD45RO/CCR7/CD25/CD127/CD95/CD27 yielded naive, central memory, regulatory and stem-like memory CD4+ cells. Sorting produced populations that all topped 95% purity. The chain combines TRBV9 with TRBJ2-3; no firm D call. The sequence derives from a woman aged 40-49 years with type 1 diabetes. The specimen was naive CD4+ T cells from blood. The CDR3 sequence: CASSWSGTDTQYF. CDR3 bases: TGTGCCAGCAGCTGGAGTGGCACAGATACGCAGTATTTT.